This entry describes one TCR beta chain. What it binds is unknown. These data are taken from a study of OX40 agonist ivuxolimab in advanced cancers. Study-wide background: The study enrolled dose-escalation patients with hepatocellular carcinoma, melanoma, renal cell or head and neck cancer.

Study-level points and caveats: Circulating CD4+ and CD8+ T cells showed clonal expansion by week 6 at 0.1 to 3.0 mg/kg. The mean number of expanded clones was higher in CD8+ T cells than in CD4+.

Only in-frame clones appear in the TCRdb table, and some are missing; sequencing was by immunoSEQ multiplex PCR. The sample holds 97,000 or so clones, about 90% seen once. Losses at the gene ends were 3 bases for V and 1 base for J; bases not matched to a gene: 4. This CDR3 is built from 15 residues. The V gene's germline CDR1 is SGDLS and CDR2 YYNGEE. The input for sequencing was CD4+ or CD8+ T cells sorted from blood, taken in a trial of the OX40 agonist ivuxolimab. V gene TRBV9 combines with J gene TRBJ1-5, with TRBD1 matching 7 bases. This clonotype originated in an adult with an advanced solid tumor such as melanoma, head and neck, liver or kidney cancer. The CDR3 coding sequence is TGTGCCAGCAGCGCGACGACAGGGAGCAATCAGCCCCAGCATTTT. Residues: CASSATTGSNQPQHF.